This T cell receptor (beta chain) emerged from a study of T cell responses to AZD1222 COVID-19 vaccine. The protocol was immunoSEQ multiplex PCR, while the TCRdb copy is restricted to in-frame clones and leaves out a portion. The table records roughly 140,000 clones, around 89% of them present only once. This clone was seen only once. Its matching antigen is unknown. The CDR3 extends over 16 amino acids. V lost 3 bases, J lost 0 bases, and 15 bases lay in between. CDR1 is MDHEN and CDR2 is SYDVKM in the germline V gene. The study's findings and limits: Clonal diversity may have been underestimated, and the donors were mostly white British, with more females than males. The study found vaccine-associated CD4 TCRs spanning spike, dominant at 160-218 and 743-854.

The specimen was peripheral blood, collected 28 days after the second AZD1222 dose. This receptor was identified in an adult who received the AZD1222 COVID-19 vaccine. The chain has TRBV28 and TRBJ2-7; D is undetermined. CDR3 nucleotides: TGTGCCAGCAGTTTTTCCTGGGCAGCGAGCTCCTACGAGCAGTACTTC. This encodes CASSFSWAASSYEQYF.